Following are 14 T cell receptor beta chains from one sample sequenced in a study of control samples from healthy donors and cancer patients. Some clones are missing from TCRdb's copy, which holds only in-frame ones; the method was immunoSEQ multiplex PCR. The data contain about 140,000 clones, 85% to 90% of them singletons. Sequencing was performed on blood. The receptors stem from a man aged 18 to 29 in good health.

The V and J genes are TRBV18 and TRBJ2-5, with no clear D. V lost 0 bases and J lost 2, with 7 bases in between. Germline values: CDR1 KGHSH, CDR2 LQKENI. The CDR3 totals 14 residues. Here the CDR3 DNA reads TGTGCCAGCTCACCACCGGGCAATCAAGAGACCCAGTACTTC. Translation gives CASSPPGNQETQYF.

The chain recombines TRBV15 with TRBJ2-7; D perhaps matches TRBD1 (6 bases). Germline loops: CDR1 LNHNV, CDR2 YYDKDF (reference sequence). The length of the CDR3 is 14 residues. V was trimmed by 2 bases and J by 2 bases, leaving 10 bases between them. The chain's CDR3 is CATSRSDRTYEQYF. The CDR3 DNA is TGTGCCACCAGCAGATCAGACAGGACCTACGAGCAGTACTTC.

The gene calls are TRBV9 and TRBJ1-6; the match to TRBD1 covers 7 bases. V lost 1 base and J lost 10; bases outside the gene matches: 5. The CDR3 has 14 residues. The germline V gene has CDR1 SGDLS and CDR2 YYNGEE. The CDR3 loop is CASSVRRGQSPLHF. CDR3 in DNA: TGTGCCAGCAGCGTACGCAGGGGACAGTCACCCCTCCACTTT. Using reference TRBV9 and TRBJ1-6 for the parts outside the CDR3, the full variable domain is DSGVTQTPKHLITATGQRVTLRCSPRSGDLSVYWYQQSLDQGLQFLIQYYNGEERAKGNILERFSAQQFPDLHSELNLSSLELGDSALYFCASSVRRGQSPLHFGNGTRLTVT.

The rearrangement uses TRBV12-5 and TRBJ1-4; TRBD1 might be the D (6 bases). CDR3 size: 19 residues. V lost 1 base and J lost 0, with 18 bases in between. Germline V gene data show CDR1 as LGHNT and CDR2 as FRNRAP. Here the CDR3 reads CASGLDPGATAATNEKLFF. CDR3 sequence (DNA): TGTGCTAGTGGTTTGGACCCAGGGGCCACCGCTGCAACTAATGAAAAACTGTTTTTT.

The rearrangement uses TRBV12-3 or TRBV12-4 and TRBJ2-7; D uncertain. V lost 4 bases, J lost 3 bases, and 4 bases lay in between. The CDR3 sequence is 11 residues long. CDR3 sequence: CASSSRYEQYF. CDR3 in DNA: TGTGCCAGCAGTTCCCGCTACGAGCAGTACTTC.

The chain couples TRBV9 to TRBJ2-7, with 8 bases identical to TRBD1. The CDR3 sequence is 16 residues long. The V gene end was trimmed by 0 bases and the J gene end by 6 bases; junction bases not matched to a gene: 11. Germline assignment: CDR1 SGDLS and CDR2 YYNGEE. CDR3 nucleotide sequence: TGTGCCAGCAGCGTAGGTTCGGGTGGACAGGGTCCCGAGCAGTACTTC. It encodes CASSVGSGGQGPEQYF.

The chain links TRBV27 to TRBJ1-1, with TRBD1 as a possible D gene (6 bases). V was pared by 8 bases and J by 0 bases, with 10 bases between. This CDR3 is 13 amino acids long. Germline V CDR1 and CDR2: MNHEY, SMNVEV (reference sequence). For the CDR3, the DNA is TGTGCCAGCCTGGGGGCGATGAACACTGAAGCTTTCTTT. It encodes CASLGAMNTEAFF.

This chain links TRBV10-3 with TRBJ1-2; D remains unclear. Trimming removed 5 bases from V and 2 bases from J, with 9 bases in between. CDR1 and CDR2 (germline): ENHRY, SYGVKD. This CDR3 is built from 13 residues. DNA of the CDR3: TGTGCCATCAGTTCGACATACAACTATGGCTACACCTTC. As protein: CAISSTYNYGYTF.

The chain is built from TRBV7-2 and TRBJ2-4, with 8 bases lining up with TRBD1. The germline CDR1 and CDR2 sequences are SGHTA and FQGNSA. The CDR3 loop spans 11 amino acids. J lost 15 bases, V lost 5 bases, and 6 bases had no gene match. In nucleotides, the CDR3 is TGTGCCAGCAGCGCACAGGGGGTAAGGTACTTC. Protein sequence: CASSAQGVRYF.

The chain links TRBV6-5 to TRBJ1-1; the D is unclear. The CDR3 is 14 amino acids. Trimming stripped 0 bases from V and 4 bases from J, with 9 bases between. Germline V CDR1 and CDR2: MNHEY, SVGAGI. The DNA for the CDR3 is TGTGCCAGCAGTTACTCGAGGGTGAGCACTGAAGCTTTCTTT. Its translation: CASSYSRVSTEAFF.

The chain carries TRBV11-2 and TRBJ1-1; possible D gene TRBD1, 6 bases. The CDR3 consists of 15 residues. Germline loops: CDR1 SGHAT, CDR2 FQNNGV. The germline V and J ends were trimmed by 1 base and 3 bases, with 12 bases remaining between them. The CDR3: CASSLVHRADTEAFF. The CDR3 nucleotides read TGTGCCAGCAGCTTAGTGCACAGGGCGGACACTGAAGCTTTCTTT.

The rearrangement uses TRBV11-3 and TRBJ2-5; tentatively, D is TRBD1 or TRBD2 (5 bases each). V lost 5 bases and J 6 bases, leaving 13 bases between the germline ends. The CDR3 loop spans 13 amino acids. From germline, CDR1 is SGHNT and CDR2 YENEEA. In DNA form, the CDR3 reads TGTGCCAGCAGCCAAGAGAGGGGTCAGACCCAGTACTTC. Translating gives CASSQERGQTQYF. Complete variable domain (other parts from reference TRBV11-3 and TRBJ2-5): EAGVVQSPRYKIIEKKQPVAFWCNPISGHNTLYWYLQNLGQGPELLIRYENEEAVDDSQLPKDRFSAERLKGVDSTLKIQPAELGDSAVYLCASSQERGQTQYFGPGTRLLVL.

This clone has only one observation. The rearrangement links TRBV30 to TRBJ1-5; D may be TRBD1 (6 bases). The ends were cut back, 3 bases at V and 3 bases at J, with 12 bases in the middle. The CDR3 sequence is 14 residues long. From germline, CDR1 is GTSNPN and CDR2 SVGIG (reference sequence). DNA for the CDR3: TGTGCCTGGAGCTCTGGACAGCCCAATCAGCCCCAGCATTTT. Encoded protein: CAWSSGQPNQPQHF.

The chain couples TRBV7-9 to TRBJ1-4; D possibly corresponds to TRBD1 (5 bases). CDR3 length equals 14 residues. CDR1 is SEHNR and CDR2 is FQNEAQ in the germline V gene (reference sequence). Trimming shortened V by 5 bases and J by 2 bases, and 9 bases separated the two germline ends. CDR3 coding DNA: TGTGCCAGCAGCCGCGACAGCACTAATGAAAAACTGTTTTTT. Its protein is CASSRDSTNEKLFF.